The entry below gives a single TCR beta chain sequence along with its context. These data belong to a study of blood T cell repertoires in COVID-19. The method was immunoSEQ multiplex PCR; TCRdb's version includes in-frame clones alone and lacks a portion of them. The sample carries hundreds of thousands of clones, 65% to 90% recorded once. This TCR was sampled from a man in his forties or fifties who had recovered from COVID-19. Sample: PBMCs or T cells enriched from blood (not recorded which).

Here the CDR3 DNA reads TGTGCTAGTGGTTTGGATAGGACTAGCGGTTACAATGAGCAGTTCTTC. Protein sequence: CASGLDRTSGYNEQFF. The chain carries TRBV12-5 and TRBJ2-1, with 10 bases fitting TRBD2. CDR1 and CDR2 (germline): LGHNT, FRNRAP. Trimming removed 1 base from V and 4 bases from J; junction bases left unmatched: 4. This CDR3 spans 16 amino acids. Based on the CDR3 plus reference TRBV12-5 and TRBJ2-1, the full variable domain is DARVTQTPRHKVTEMGQEVTMRCQPILGHNTVFWYRQTMMQGLELLAYFRNRAPLDDSGMPKDRFSAEMPDATLATLKIQPSEPRDSAVYFCASGLDRTSGYNEQFFGPGTRLTVL.